This T cell receptor beta chain came from a study of blood T cell repertoires in COVID-19. Using immunoSEQ multiplex PCR, the repertoire was profiled, and TCRdb retains in-frame clones only, with some absent. The sample comprises about 39,000 clones, 75% to 90% of which are singletons, and around 4% rests with the top ten. The CDR3 is 15 residues long. The germline gives CDR1 SGHRS, CDR2 YFSETQ. The V end lost 0 bases, the J end lost 7 bases, and 16 bases lay between the germline ends. This clonotype was sampled from a man in his fifties or sixties with acute or convalescent COVID-19. The chain couples TRBV5-1 to TRBJ1-2; D may be TRBD1 (6 bases). The sequencing sample was made of peripheral blood. CDR3 region: CASSLARERGSGYTF. The CDR3 DNA is TGCGCCAGCAGCTTGGCCCGAGAGAGGGGGTCTGGCTACACCTTC.